This TCR beta chain was recovered during a study of T cells expressing NK-cell markers. Regarding the study as a whole: The HCMV specificity of the expanded NKG2C+ T cell clones stayed unresolved. Also leading the CD3+CD56-NKG2C+ fraction in a handful of donors were these clonotypes.

The TCR beta cDNA came from 5'RACE template switching with UMIs. No DNA is given; TCRdb re-called the 5' RACE reads and lists each CDR3 protein once. The table for this sample gives roughly 180,000 distinct CDR3 sequences. Concerning this clonotype: Its antigen is not known.

CDR3 length: 13 amino acids. The germline V gene encodes CDR1 SEHNR and CDR2 FQNEAQ (reference sequence). The sequencing input was blood T cells: a sorted CD56 or NKG2C T cell subset, CD4+ or CD8+ T cells, or bulk PBMC T cells (not recorded which). This TCR derives from a man between 18 and 69 years old in good health. The chain is built from TRBV7-9 and TRBJ1-2. This chain's CDR3 is CASSFAGSGGYTF.